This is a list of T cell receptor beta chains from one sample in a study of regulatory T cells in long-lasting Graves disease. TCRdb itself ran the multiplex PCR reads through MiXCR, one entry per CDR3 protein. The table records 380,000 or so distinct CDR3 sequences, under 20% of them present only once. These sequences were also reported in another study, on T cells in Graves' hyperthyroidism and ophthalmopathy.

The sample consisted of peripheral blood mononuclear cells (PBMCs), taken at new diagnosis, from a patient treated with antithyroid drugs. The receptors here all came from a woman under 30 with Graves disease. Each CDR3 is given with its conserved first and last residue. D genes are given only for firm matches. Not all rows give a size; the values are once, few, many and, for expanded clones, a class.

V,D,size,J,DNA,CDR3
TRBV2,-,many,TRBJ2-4,TGTGCCAGCAGGGAAGTATTCTCAGGGGCCAAAAACATTCAGTACTTC,CASREVFSGAKNIQYF
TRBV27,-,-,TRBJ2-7,TGTGCCAGCAGTCGGCGGAGCCTCTACGAGCAGTACTTC,CASSRRSLYEQYF
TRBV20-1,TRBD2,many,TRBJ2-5,TGCAGTGCTAGAGGGCTAGCGGGAGTATCGGTCCAAGAGACCCAGTACTTC,CSARGLAGVSVQETQYF
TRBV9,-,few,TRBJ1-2,TGTGCCAGCTACGGGGCACAACCATATGGCTACACCTTC,CASYGAQPYGYTF
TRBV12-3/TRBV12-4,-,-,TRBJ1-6,TGTGCCAGCAGCCTCTCCGCAGGGAGTAATTCACCCCTCCACTTT,CASSLSAGSNSPLHF
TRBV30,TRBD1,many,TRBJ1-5,TGTGCCTGGAGTGTACCGGGACAGTATAGCAATCAGCCCCAGCATTTT,CAWSVPGQYSNQPQHF
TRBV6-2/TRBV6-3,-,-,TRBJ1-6,TGTGCCAGCAAGAACAGCCTTAACTATAATTCACCCCTCCACTTT,CASKNSLNYNSPLHF
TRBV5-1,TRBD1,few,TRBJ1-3,TGTGCCAGCAGCCTGACAGGGGCCAACTCTGGAAACACCATATATTTT,CASSLTGANSGNTIYF
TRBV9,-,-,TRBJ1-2,TGTGCCAGCAGCGTGACATCCGGGACAACCATAATGGATGGCTACACCTTC,CASSVTSGTTIMDGYTF
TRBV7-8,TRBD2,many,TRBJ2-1,TGTGCCAGCAGCTTAGGTGGGAGGGCCAATGAGCAGTTCTTC,CASSLGGRANEQFF
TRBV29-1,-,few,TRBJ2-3,TGCAGCGGTTTCACAGATACGCAGTATTTT,CSGFTDTQYF
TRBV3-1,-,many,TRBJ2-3,TGTGCCAGCAGCCAGGGGGCCGGGAGTACCACAGATACGCAGTATTTT,CASSQGAGSTTDTQYF
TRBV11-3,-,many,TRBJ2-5,TGTGCCAGCAGCAGGGGGGCCGGAGGGACCCAGTACTTC,CASSRGAGGTQYF
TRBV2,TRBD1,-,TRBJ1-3,TGTGCCAGCAGTTTGTCCGGGACAGGGGCTGGAAACACCATATATTTT,CASSLSGTGAGNTIYF
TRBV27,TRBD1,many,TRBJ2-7,TGTGCCAGCAGTTTATCCCCGACAGGGAGATACGAGCAGTACTTC,CASSLSPTGRYEQYF
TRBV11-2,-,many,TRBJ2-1,TGTGCCAGCAGCTTAGGAGGGCCGCCCGGCTACAATGAGCAGTTCTTC,CASSLGGPPGYNEQFF
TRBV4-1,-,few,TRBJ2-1,TGCGCCAGCAGCCAAGCTCAGACCACCTACAATGAGCAGTTCTTC,CASSQAQTTYNEQFF
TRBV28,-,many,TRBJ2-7,TGTGCCAGCAGCCCCCAAGGGGGTTCCTACGAGCAGTACTTC,CASSPQGGSYEQYF
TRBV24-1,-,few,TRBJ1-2,TGTGCCACCAGTGATTTTCGGTCAGATTATGGCTACACCTTC,CATSDFRSDYGYTF
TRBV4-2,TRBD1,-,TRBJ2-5,TGTGCCAGCAGCCAGGGGGACAGTGGAGAGACCCAGTACTTC,CASSQGDSGETQYF
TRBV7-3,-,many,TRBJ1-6,TGTGCCAGCAGCTTGGGGCGGGCGGACTCACCCCTCCACTTT,CASSLGRADSPLHF
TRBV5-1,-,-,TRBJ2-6,TGCGCCAGCAGCTTGTATGGAGGCGGCAGCTCTGGGGCCAACGTCCTGACTTTC,CASSLYGGGSSGANVLTF
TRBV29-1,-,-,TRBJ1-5,TGCAGCGTTGTGCTCCAGGGAACTCAGCCCCAGCATTTT,CSVVLQGTQPQHF
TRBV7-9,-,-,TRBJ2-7,TGTGCCAGTAGCCATGGCCTCCAGGGACCCTACGAGCAGTACTTC,CASSHGLQGPYEQYF
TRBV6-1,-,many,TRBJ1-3,TGTGCCACCAACCCCGGGACGGGTACCGATTCTGGAAACACCATATATTTT,CATNPGTGTDSGNTIYF
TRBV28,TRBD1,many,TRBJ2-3,TGTGCCAGCACCCGAGGGACAGGGCAGGATACGCAGTATTTT,CASTRGTGQDTQYF
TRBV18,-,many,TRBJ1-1,TGTGCCAGCTCACCTCTACCGGGACACCCCACTGAAGCTTTCTTT,CASSPLPGHPTEAFF
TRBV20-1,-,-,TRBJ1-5,TGCAGTGCTAGCGGTCTGAATCAGCCCCAGCATTTT,CSASGLNQPQHF
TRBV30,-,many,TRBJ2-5,TGTGCCTGGATGGGCAGCGTAAAAGAGACCCAGTACTTC,CAWMGSVKETQYF
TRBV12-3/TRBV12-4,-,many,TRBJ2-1,TGTGCCAGCAGCCCCTTTGTCAATGAGCAGTTCTTC,CASSPFVNEQFF
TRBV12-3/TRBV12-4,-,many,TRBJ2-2,TGTGCCAGCACCCCACCGGGACGGGTCGGGGAGCTGTTTTTT,CASTPPGRVGELFF
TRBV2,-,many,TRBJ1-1,TGTGCCAGCAGCGCGACCGGGCTCAAAAACGGCCTAGCTTTCTTT,CASSATGLKNGLAFF
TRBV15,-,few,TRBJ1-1,TGTGCCACCAGCAGAGGGTACAGGGAGGACACTGAAGCTTTCTTT,CATSRGYREDTEAFF
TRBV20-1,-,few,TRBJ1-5,TGCAGTGCAAGAGGTCGGGGGGCCTTCAATCAGCCCCAGCATTTT,CSARGRGAFNQPQHF
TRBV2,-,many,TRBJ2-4,TGTGCCAGCAGTGAGGCAGGGGTGTCCAAAAACATTCAGTACTTC,CASSEAGVSKNIQYF
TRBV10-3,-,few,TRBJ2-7,TGTGCCATCAGTTGGACAGACTCCTACGAGCAGTACTTC,CAISWTDSYEQYF
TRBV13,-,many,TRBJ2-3,TGTGCCAGCAGCTTAAGCCCCAATCCGAACACAGATACGCAGTATTTT,CASSLSPNPNTDTQYF
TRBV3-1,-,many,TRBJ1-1,TGTGCCAGCAGCCAAGCCGGGCCTTTGGGGACTGAAGCTTTCTTT,CASSQAGPLGTEAFF
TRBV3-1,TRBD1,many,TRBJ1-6,TGTGCCAGCAGCCCCTCAGGGGGGCCTTATAATTCACCCCTCCACTTT,CASSPSGGPYNSPLHF
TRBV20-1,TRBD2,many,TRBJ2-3,TGCAGTGCTCCTGGGAGGGCCACAGATACGCAGTATTTT,CSAPGRATDTQYF
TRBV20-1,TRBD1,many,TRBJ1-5,TGCAGTGCTGACGGACAGGGCGATCAGCCCCAGCATTTT,CSADGQGDQPQHF
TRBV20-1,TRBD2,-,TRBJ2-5,TGCAGTGCTAGCGCCGGGGGGGCCTTGGAGACCCAGTACTTC,CSASAGGALETQYF
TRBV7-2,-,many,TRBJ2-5,TGTGCCAGCAGCTTAGAGGTTCACAGCGGAGAAGAGACCCAGTACTTC,CASSLEVHSGEETQYF
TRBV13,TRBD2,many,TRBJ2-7,TGTGCCAGCAGCTCTTCTAGCGGGGCGACCTACGAGCAGTACTTC,CASSSSSGATYEQYF
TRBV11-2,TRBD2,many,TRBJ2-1,TGTGCCAGCAGCGCGGGACTAGCGGGGTACAATGAGCAGTTCTTC,CASSAGLAGYNEQFF
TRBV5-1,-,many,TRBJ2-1,TGCGCCAGCAGCTTGGCCTCGGGGCCCAATGAGCAGTTCTTC,CASSLASGPNEQFF
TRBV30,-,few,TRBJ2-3,TGTGCCTGGAGACAGGGCCGAGGGACAGATACGCAGTATTTT,CAWRQGRGTDTQYF
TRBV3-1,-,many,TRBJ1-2,TGTGCCAGCAGCCAAGATCCGGGGACTGGCTACACCTTC,CASSQDPGTGYTF
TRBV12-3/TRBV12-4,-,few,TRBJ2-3,TGTGCCAGCACAGGACAGAGCACAGATACGCAGTATTTT,CASTGQSTDTQYF
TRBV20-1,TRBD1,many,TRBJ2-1,TGCAGTGCTAGAGATCTAGGACAGGATTACAATGAGCAGTTCTTC,CSARDLGQDYNEQFF
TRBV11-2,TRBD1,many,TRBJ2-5,TGTGCCAGCAGGCTGAACAGGGGGCGGCCCGGGGAGACCCAGTACTTC,CASRLNRGRPGETQYF
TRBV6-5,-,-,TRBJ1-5,TGTGCCAGCAGTTACTTGGGGAGCCCCCAGCCCCAGCATTTT,CASSYLGSPQPQHF
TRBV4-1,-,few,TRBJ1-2,TGCGCCAGCAGCGACCGGACAGTCCTGGGTGAGGGCTACACCTTC,CASSDRTVLGEGYTF
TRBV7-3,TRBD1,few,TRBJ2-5,TGTGCCAGCAGCTTAAAGGGACAGGGAGAGACCCAGTACTTC,CASSLKGQGETQYF